A selection of T cell receptor beta chains follows, all from one sample in a study of pediatric ulcerative colitis. TCRdb's copy holds only in-frame clones and misses some; the assay was immunoSEQ multiplex PCR. This table holds about 64,000 clones, roughly nine tenths found once. The sample taken for sequencing was blood. These receptor sequences come from a boy aged 5-17 years with severe ulcerative colitis. CDR3s include the opening cysteine and the closing phenylalanine or tryptophan. The order of the fields is V gene, clone size, J gene, CDR3 protein. Only part of the rows carry a size: once, few, many, or a class if the clone is expanded.

V: TRBV19
size: .
J: TRBJ2-1
CDR3: CASSIDRGRNEQFF

V: TRBV6-5
size: .
J: TRBJ2-2
CDR3: CASSYSSGAGTGELFF

V: TRBV5-1
size: .
J: TRBJ1-1
CDR3: CASSFGGGTEAFF

V: TRBV15
size: .
J: TRBJ1-5
CDR3: CATSSTRSDQPQHF

V: TRBV7-6
size: .
J: TRBJ2-7
CDR3: CASSPGTGIYEQYF

V: TRBV5-1
size: .
J: TRBJ2-7
CDR3: CASSPLAGSSYEQYF

V: TRBV7-8
size: .
J: TRBJ2-7
CDR3: CASSLVRDRGAEQYF

V: TRBV5-6
size: .
J: TRBJ1-1
CDR3: CASSLVRMGEAFF

V: TRBV6-1
size: few
J: TRBJ2-7
CDR3: CASSVGTYEQYF

V: TRBV11-2
size: .
J: TRBJ2-2
CDR3: CASSLGLDTGELFF

V: TRBV7-2
size: .
J: TRBJ1-1
CDR3: CASTSYGDRNTEAFF

V: TRBV6-5
size: .
J: TRBJ1-2
CDR3: CASSYRRQDYGYTF

V: TRBV13
size: .
J: TRBJ2-5
CDR3: CASSLIDSGRSETQYF

V: TRBV19
size: .
J: TRBJ1-2
CDR3: CASSALTEFYGYTF

V: TRBV27
size: .
J: TRBJ2-1
CDR3: CASGFPPLGYNEQFF

V: TRBV15
size: once
J: TRBJ2-2
CDR3: CATSRDLGPGELFF

V: TRBV14
size: .
J: TRBJ2-1
CDR3: CASSNSGSSSYNEQFF

V: TRBV29-1
size: .
J: TRBJ2-2
CDR3: CSVDEGHTGELFF

V: TRBV9
size: .
J: TRBJ2-1
CDR3: CASSGTSDPYNEQFF

V: TRBV5-1
size: few
J: TRBJ1-1
CDR3: CASSRTGGMNTEAFF

V: TRBV13
size: .
J: TRBJ2-1
CDR3: CASSLEASGSYNEQFF

V: TRBV27
size: .
J: TRBJ2-3
CDR3: CASSPLYGTDTQYF